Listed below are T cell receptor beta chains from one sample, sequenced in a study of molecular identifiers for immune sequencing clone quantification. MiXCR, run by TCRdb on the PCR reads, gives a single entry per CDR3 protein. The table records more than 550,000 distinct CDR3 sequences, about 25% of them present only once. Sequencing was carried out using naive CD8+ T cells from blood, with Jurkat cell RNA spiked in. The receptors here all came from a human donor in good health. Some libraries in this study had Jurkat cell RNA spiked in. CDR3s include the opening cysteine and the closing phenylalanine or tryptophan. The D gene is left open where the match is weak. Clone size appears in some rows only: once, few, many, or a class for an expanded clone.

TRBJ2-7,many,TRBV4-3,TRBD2,CASSQDGAGAGVGEQYF,TGCGCCAGCAGCCAAGACGGAGCGGGAGCGGGAGTTGGCGAGCAGTACTTC
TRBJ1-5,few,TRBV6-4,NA,CASSAEPSNQPQHF,TGTGCCAGCAGCGCGGAGCCTAGCAATCAGCCCCAGCATTTT
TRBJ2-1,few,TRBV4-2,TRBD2,CASSQDGLAGGIVGEQFF,TGTGCCAGCAGCCAAGATGGACTAGCGGGAGGGATTGTTGGAGAGCAGTTCTTC
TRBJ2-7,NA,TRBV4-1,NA,CASSQETNYYEQYF,TGCGCCAGCAGCCAGGAGACTAATTACTACGAGCAGTACTTC
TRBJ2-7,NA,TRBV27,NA,CASSASRGNEQYF,TGTGCCAGCAGTGCCTCGCGGGGTAACGAGCAGTACTTC
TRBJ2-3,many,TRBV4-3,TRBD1,CASRETGAGRSTDTQYF,TGCGCCAGCAGGGAAACAGGGGCCGGACGGAGCACAGATACGCAGTATTTT
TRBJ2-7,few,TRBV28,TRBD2,CASRPPGLSYEQYF,TGTGCCAGCAGGCCACCGGGACTATCCTACGAGCAGTACTTC
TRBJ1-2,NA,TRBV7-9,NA,CASSSTPGVFGGYTF,TGTGCCAGCAGCTCGACCCCTGGAGTCTTCGGGGGCTACACCTTC
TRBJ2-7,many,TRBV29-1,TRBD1,CSVGTGGWNEQYF,TGCAGCGTTGGCACAGGGGGCTGGAACGAGCAGTACTTC
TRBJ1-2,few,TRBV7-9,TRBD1,CASSPPWTGEGEGDYGYTF,TGTGCCAGCAGCCCGCCCTGGACAGGGGAAGGGGAAGGCGACTATGGCTACACCTTC
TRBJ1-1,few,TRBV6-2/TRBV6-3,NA,CASRYSKDRTSYEAFF,TGTGCCAGCAGGTACTCGAAGGACCGGACTTCCTATGAAGCTTTCTTT
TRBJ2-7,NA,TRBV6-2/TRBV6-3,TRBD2,CASSYLASGSEQYF,TGTGCCAGCAGTTACCTGGCTAGCGGTAGCGAGCAGTACTTC
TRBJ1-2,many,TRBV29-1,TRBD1,CSVEGQGAGGYTF,TGCAGCGTTGAAGGTCAGGGGGCCGGTGGCTACACCTTC
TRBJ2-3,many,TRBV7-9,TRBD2,CASSDGLAGSTDTQYF,TGTGCCAGCAGCGACGGACTAGCGGGGAGCACAGATACGCAGTATTTT
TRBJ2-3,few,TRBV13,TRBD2,CASSAWTSGYSTDTQYF,TGTGCCAGCAGCGCCTGGACTAGCGGATATAGCACAGATACGCAGTATTTT
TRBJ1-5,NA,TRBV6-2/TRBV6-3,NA,CASSWGNSNQPQHF,TGTGCCAGCAGTTGGGGTAATAGCAATCAGCCCCAGCATTTT
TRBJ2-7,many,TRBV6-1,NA,CASLAVTYEQYF,TGTGCCAGCTTAGCAGTTACCTACGAGCAGTACTTC
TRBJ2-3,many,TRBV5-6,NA,CASSSLSIGTGLDTQYF,TGTGCCAGCAGCTCCCTCAGTATCGGGACTGGACTGGATACGCAGTATTTT
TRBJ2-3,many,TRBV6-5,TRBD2,CASSYSTGGGTDTQYF,TGTGCCAGCAGTTACTCGACGGGGGGGGGCACAGATACGCAGTATTTT